This TCR beta chain was recovered during a study of cytomegalovirus exposure and HLA in healthy donors. Study-wide points: With DRB1 most and HLA-C fewest, TCR association rates differed between HLA loci in a later analysis. Common viral pathogens were later found to be apparently linked to several of the most significant clusters.

Remarks on this clone: Its matching antigen is unknown.

Trimming cost V 5 bases and J 0 bases; bases outside gene matches: 1. The CDR3 has 14 residues. Germline CDR1 and CDR2: MNHNS and SASEGT. Amplification used 60 Vbeta primers and 13 Jbeta primers. Under the authors' procedure: Later, 65 million to 85 million unique TCR beta chains were counted in an analysis, and roughly 10 million of them were shared. Only in-frame clones appear in the TCRdb table, and some are missing; sequencing was by immunoSEQ multiplex PCR. V and J calls and clone size are given by that table; D and trimming were obtained from the DNA. This repertoire shows about 140,000 clones, about 75% found once; its top ten account for about 10%.

The chain has TRBV6-1 and TRBJ1-1, with 9 bases lining up with TRBD1. Sequencing input: PBMCs. This TCR derives from a man aged 18 to 30 in good health and CMV-seropositive. CDR3 DNA: TGTGCCAGCAGTTGGGACAGGGTGAACACTGAAGCTTTCTTT. Its protein is CASSWDRVNTEAFF.